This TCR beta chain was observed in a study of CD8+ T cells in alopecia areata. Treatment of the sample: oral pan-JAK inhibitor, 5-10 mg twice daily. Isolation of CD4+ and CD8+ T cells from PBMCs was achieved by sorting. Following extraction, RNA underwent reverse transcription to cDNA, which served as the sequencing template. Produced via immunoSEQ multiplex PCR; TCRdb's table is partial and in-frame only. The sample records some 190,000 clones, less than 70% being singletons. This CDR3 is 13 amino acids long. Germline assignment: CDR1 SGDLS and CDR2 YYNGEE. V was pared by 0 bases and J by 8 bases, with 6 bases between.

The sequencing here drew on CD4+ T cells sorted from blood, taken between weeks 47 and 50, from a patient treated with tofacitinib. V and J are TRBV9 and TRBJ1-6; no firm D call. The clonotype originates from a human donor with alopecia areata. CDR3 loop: CASSVVEDSPLHF. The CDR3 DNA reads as TGTGCCAGCAGCGTAGTGGAGGATTCACCCCTCCACTTT.